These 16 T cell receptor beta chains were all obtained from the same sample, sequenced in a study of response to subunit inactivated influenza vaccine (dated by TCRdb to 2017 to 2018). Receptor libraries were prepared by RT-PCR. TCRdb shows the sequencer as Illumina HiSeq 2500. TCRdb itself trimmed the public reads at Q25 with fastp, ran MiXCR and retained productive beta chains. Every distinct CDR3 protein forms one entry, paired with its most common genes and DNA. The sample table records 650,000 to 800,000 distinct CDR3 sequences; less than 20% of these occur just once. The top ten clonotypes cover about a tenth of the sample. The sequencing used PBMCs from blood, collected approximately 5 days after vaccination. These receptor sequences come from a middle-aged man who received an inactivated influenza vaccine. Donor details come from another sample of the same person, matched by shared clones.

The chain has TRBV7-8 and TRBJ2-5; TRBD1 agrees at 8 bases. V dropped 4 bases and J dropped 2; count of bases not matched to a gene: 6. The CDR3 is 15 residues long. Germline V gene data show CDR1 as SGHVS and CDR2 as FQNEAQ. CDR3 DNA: TGTGCCAGCAGCTCTCGGGACAGGTGGCAAGAGACCCAGTACTTC. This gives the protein CASSSRDRWQETQYF.

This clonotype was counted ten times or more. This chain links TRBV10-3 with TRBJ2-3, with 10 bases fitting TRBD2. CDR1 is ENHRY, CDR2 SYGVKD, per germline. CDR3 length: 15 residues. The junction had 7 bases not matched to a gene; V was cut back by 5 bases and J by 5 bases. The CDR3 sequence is CAISSGTSVRDTQYF. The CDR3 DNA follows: TGTGCCATCAGTTCCGGGACTAGCGTGAGAGATACGCAGTATTTT.

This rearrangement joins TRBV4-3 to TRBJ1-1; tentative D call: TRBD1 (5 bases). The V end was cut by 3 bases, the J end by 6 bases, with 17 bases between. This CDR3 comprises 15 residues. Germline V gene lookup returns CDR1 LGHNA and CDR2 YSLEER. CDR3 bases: TGCGCCAGCAGCCACTCGACAGACACACGGGCTGAAGCTTTCTTT. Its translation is CASSHSTDTRAEAFF.

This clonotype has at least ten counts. The CDR3 loop is CASSLAWHKNIQYF. In nucleotides, the CDR3 is TGTGCCAGCAGCTTAGCGTGGCACAAAAACATTCAGTACTTC. The chain employs TRBV7-2 and TRBJ2-4; D unresolved. There are 14 residues in the CDR3. Between the trimmed V and J ends, which lost 0 bases and 3 bases, there was a span of 6 bases. CDR1 is SGHTA, CDR2 FQGNSA, per germline.

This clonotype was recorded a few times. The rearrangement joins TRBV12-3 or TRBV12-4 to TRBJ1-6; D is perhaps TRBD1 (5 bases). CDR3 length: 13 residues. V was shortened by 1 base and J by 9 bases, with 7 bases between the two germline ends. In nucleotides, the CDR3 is TGTGCCAGCAGTTTAGACAGGTTTTCACCCCTCCACTTT. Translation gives CASSLDRFSPLHF.

CDR3: CASTYSGRLYEQYF. CDR3 coding DNA: TGTGCCAGCACCTACTCGGGACGGCTCTACGAGCAGTACTTC. This sequence joins TRBV11-2 and TRBJ2-7; either TRBD1 or TRBD2 may supply D (5 bases each). The CDR3 spans 14 residues. Germline V gene data show CDR1 as SGHAT and CDR2 as FQNNGV. The V end lost 7 bases, the J end lost 3 bases, and 16 bases lay between the germline ends.

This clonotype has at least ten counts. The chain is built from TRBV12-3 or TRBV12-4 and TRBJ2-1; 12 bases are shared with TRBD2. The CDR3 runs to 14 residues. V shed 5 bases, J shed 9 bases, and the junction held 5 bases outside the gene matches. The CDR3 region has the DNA TGTGCCAGCAGTCCTAGCGGGAGGGCTGGTGAGCAGTTCTTC. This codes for CASSPSGRAGEQFF.

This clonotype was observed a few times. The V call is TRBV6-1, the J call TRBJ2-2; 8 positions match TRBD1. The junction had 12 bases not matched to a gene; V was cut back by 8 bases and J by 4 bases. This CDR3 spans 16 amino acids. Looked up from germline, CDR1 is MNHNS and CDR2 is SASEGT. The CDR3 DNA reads TGTGCCAGCCGGAAAGCCGGGACAGGAATCACCGGGGAGCTGTTTTTT. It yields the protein CASRKAGTGITGELFF.

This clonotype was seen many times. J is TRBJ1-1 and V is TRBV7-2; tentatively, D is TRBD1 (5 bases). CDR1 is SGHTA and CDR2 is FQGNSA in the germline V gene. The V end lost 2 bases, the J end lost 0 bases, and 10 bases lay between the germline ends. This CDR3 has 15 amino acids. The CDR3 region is CASSLSQGLNTEAFF. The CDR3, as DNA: TGTGCCAGCAGCTTATCGCAGGGTTTGAACACTGAAGCTTTCTTT.

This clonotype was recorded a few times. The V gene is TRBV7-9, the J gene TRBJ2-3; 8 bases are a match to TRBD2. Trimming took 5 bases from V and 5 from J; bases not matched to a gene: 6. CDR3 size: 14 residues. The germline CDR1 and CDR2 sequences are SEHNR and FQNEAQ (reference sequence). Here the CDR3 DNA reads TGTGCCAGCAGCCCGGGACTAGGGGTAGATACGCAGTATTTT. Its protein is CASSPGLGVDTQYF. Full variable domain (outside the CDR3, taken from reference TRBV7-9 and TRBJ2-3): DTGVSQNPRHKITKRGQNVTFRCDPISEHNRLYWYRQTLGQGPEFLTYFQNEAQLEKSRLLSDRFSAERPKGSFSTLEIQRTEQGDSAMYLCASSPGLGVDTQYFGPGTRLTVL.

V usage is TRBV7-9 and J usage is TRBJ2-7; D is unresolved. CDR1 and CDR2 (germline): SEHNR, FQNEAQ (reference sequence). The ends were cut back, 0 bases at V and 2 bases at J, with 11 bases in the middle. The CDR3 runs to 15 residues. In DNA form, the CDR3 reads TGTGCCAGCAGCTTAGCTGGCGCTTGGGCCTACGAGCAGTACTTC. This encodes CASSLAGAWAYEQYF. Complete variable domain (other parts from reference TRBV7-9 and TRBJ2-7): DTGVSQNPRHKITKRGQNVTFRCDPISEHNRLYWYRQTLGQGPEFLTYFQNEAQLEKSRLLSDRFSAERPKGSFSTLEIQRTEQGDSAMYLCASSLAGAWAYEQYFGPGTRLTVT.

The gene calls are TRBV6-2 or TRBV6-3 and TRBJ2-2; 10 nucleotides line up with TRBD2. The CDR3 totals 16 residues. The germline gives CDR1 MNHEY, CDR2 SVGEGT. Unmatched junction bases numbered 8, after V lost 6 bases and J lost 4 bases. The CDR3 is CASRPIGLAATGELFF. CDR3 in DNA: TGTGCCAGCAGACCAATCGGACTAGCGGCCACCGGGGAGCTGTTTTTT.

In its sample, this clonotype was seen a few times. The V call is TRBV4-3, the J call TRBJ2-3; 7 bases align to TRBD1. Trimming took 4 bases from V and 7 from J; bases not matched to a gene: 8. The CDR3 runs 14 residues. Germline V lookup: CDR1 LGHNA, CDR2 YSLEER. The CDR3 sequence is CASSRDGTVNTQYF. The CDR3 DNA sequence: TGCGCCAGCAGCCGAGACGGGACAGTAAATACGCAGTATTTT.

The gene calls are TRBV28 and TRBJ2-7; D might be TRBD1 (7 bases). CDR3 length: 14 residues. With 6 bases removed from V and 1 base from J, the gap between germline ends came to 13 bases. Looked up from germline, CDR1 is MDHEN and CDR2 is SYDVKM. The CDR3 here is CASRRGDRSYEQYF. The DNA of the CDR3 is TGTGCCAGCAGGAGGGGGGACAGATCCTACGAGCAGTACTTC.

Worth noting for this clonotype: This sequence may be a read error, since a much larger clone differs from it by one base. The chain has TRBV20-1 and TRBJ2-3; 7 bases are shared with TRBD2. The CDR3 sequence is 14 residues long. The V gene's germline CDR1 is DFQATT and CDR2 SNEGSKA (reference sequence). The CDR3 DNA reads TGCAGTGCTCGATTGAGCGGGGCCCCAGATACGCAGAATTTT. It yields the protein CSARLSGAPDTQNF.

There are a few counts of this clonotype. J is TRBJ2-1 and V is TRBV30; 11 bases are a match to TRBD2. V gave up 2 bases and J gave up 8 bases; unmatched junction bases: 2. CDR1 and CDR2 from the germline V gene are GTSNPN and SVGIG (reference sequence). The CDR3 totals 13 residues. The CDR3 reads CAWSLAGGDEQFF. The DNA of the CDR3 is TGTGCCTGGAGTCTAGCGGGAGGAGATGAGCAGTTCTTC.